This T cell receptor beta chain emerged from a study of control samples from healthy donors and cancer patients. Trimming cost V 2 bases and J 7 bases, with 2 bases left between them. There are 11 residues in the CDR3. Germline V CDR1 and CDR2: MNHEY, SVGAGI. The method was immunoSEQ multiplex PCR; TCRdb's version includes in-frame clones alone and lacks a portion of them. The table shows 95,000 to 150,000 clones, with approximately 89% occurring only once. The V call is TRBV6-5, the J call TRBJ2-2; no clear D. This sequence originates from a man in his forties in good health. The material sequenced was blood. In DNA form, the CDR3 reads TGTGCCAGCAGTTACGACGGGGAGCTGTTTTTT. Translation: CASSYDGELFF.